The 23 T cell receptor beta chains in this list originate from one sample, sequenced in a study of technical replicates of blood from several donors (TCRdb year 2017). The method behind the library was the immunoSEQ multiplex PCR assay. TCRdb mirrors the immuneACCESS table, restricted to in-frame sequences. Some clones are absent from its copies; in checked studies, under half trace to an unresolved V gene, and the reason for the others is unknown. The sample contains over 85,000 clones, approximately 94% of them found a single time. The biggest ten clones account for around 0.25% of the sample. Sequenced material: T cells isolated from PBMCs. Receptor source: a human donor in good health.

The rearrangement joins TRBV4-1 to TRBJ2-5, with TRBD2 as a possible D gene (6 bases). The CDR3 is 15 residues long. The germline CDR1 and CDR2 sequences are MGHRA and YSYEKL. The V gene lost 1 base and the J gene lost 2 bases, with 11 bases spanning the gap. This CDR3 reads CASSQGGSGQETQYF. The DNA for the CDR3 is TGCGCCAGCAGCCAAGGGGGTAGCGGTCAAGAGACCCAGTACTTC.

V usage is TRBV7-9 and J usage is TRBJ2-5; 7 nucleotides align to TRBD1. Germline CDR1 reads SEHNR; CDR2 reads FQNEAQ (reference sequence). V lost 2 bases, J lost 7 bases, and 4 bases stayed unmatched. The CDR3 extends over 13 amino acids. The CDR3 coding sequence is TGTGCCAGCAGCTTACGGACAGGCGGGACCCAGTACTTC. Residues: CASSLRTGGTQYF.

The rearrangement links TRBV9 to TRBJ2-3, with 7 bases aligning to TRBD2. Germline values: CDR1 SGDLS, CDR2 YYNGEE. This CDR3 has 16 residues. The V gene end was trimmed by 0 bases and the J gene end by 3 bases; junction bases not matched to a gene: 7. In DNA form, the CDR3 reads TGTGCCAGCAGCGTAGAGCCGGGGAGGGAAACAGATACGCAGTATTTT. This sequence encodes CASSVEPGRETDTQYF.

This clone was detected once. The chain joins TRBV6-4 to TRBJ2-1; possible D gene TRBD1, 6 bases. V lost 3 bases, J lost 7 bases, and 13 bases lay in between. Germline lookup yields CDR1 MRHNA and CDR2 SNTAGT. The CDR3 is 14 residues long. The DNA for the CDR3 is TGTGCCAGCAGTGAGACGACAGGTCGAAATGAGCAGTTCTTC. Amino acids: CASSETTGRNEQFF.

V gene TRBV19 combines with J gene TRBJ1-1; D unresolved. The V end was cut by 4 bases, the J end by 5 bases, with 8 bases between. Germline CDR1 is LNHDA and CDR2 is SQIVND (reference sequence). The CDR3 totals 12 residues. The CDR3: CASSNRLTEAFF. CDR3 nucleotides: TGTGCCAGTAGTAATCGGTTAACTGAAGCTTTCTTT.

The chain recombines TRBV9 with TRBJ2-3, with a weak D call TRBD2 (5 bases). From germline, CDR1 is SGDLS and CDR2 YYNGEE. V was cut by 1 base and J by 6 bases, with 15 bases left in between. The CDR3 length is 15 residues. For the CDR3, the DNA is TGTGCCAGCAGCGTAAAGCGGCCGGAATTGGATACGCAGTATTTT. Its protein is CASSVKRPELDTQYF.

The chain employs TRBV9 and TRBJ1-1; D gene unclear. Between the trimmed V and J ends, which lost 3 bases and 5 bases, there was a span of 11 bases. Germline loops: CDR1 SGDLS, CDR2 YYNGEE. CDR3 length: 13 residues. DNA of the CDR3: TGTGCCAGCAGCGCGCCAGGCTTAACTGAAGCTTTCTTT. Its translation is CASSAPGLTEAFF.

CDR3 amino acids: CASSGALGQMGEQYF. In DNA form, the CDR3 reads TGCGCCAGCAGCGGCGCATTGGGACAAATGGGGGAGCAGTACTTC. The chain recombines TRBV4-1 with TRBJ2-7; D may be TRBD1 (6 bases). Trimming pared 5 bases from V and 7 bases from J, leaving 21 bases between. CDR1 is MGHRA, CDR2 YSYEKL, per germline. This CDR3 has 15 residues.

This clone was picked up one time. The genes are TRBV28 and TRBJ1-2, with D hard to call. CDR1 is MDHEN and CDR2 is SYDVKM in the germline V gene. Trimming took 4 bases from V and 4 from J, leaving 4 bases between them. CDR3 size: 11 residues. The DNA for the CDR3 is TGTGCCAGCAGTTACAGCTATGGCTACACCTTC. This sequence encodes CASSYSYGYTF.

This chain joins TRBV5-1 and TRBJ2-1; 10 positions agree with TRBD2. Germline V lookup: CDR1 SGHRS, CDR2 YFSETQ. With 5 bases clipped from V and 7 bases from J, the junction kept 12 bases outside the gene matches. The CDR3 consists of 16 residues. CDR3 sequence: CASRRSASGSVNEQFF. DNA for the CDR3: TGCGCCAGCAGGCGTTCGGCTAGCGGGAGCGTTAATGAGCAGTTCTTC.

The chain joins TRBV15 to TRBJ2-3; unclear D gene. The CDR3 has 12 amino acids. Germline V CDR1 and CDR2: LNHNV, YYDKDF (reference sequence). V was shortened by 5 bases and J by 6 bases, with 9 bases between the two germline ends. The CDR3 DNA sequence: TGTGCCACCAGCCGAAGTACTGATACGCAGTATTTT. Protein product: CATSRSTDTQYF.

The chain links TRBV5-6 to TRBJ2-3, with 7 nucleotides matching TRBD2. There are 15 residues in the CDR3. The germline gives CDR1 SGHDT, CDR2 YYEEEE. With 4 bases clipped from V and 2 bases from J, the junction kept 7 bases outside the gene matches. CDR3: CASSTGGRLTDTQYF. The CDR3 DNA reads TGTGCCAGCAGCACGGGGGGACGGCTCACAGATACGCAGTATTTT.

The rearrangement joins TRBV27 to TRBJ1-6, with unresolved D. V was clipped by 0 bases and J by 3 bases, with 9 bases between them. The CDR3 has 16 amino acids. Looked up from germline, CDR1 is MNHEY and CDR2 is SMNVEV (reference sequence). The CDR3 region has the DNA TGTGCCAGCAGTTTATCGGGCGGGTACTATAATTCACCCCTCCACTTT. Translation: CASSLSGGYYNSPLHF.

The CDR3 DNA is TGTGCCAGCAGTCCCGGGTTGAACACTGAAGCTTTCTTT. Protein: CASSPGLNTEAFF. This chain links TRBV5-4 with TRBJ1-1, with unresolved D. The CDR3 loop spans 13 amino acids. Trimming took 5 bases from V and 0 from J, leaving 8 bases between them. Germline CDR1 is SGHNT and CDR2 is YYREEE (reference sequence).

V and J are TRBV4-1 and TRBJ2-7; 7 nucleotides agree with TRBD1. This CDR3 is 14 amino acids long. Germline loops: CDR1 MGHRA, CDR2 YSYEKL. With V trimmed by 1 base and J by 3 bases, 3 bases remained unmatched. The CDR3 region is CASSQGQGIYEQYF. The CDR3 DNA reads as TGCGCCAGCAGCCAAGGACAGGGCATCTACGAGCAGTACTTC.

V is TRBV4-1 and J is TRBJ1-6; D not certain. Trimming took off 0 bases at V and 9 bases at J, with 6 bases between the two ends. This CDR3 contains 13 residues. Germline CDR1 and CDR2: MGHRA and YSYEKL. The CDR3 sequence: CASSQEILSPLHF. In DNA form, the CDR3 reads TGCGCCAGCAGCCAAGAAATACTTTCACCCCTCCACTTT.

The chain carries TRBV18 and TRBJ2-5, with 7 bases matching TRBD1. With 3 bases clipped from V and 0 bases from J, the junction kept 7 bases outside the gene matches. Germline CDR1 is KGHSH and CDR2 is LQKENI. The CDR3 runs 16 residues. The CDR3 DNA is TGTGCCAGCTCACCGAGAGTAGGGACAGACCAAGAGACCCAGTACTTC. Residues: CASSPRVGTDQETQYF.

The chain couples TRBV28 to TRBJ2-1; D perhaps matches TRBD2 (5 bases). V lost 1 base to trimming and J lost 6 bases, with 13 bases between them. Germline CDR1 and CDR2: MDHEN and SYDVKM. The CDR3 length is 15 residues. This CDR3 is CASSLSSGRINEQFF. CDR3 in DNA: TGTGCCAGCAGTTTATCCAGCGGAAGAATCAATGAGCAGTTCTTC.

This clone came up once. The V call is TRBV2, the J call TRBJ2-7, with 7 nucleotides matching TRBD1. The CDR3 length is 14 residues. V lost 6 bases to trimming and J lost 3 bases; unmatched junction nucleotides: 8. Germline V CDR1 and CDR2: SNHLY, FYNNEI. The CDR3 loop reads CASSSSTGDYEQYF. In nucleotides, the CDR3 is TGTGCCAGCAGCTCGAGTACAGGGGACTACGAGCAGTACTTC.

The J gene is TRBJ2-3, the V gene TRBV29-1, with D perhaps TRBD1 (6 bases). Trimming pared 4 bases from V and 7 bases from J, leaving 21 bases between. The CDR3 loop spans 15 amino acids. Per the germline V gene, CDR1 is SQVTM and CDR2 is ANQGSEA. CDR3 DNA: TGCAGCGTTGTCGTGCGAGGGACAAAACGCAATACGCAGTATTTT. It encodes CSVVVRGTKRNTQYF.

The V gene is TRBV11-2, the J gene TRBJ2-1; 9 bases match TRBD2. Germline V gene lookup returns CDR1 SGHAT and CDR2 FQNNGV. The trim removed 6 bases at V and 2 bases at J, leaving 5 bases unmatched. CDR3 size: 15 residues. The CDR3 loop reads CASRMTSGPYNEQFF. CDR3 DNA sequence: TGTGCCAGCAGAATGACTAGCGGTCCCTACAATGAGCAGTTCTTC.

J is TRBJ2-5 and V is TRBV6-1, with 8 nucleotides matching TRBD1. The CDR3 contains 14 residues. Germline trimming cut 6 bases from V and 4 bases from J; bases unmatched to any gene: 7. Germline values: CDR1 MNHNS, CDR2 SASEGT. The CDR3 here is CASRPTGVVETQYF. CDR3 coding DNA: TGTGCCAGCAGGCCGACAGGGGTGGTAGAGACCCAGTACTTC.

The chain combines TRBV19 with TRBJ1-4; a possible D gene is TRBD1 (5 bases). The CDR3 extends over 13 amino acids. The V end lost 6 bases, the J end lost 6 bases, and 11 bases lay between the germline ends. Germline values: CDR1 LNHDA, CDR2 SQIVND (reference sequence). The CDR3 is CASRETGDEKLFF. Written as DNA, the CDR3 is TGTGCCAGTAGGGAGACGGGGGATGAAAAACTGTTTTTT.